Presented here are 17 T cell receptor beta chains from one specimen sequenced in a study of T-cell memory formation after mild COVID-19. TCRdb re-analysed the 5' RACE reads in MiXCR, keeping a single row per CDR3 protein. The sample yields roughly 170,000 distinct CDR3 sequences, 20% to 25% seen once. The sequenced sample consisted of PBMCs or a T cell subset sorted from them (not recorded which). All receptors come from an adult woman who had mild COVID-19 (a few samples of this study predate the infection). Cell type and time point are not known.

This clonotype has only a few counts. This chain connects TRBV4-1 to TRBJ1-1; 9 nucleotides agree with TRBD1. Germline-derived CDR1 and CDR2 are MGHRA and YSYEKL. The V segment lost 3 bases and the J segment 5 bases; nucleotides outside the gene matches: 4. The CDR3 has 14 amino acids. The DNA of the CDR3 is TGCGCCAGCAGCCAGAGGGACAGGGATACTGAAGCTTTCTTT. Translation gives CASSQRDRDTEAFF.

This clonotype has just one count. The chain employs TRBV24-1 and TRBJ2-1, with TRBD2 matching 11 bases. Germline lookup yields CDR1 KGHDR and CDR2 SFDVKD. This CDR3 region has 14 residues. The J segment lost 7 bases and the V segment lost 9 bases, leaving 7 bases of the junction unmatched. CDR3 in DNA: TGTGCCACCTGTACTAGCGGGGGTGAGAATGAGCAGTTCTTC. Encoded protein: CATCTSGGENEQFF.

This clonotype occurred a few times. This chain links TRBV7-9 with TRBJ2-2, with no clear D. Trimming removed 5 bases at V and 0 bases at J, with 7 bases between. This CDR3 region has 14 residues. Germline V CDR1 and CDR2: SEHNR, FQNEAQ (reference sequence). The CDR3 nucleotides are TGTGCCAGCAGCACCCAAGCGAACACCGGGGAGCTGTTTTTT. Translating gives CASSTQANTGELFF.

The gene calls are TRBV6-5 and TRBJ2-7; the match to TRBD1 covers 7 bases. The CDR3 totals 15 residues. After removal of 2 bases from V and 6 bases from J, the junction contained 10 bases not matched to a gene. Germline CDR1 is MNHEY and CDR2 is SVGAGI. This CDR3 reads CASSYLRTGGGEQYF. The CDR3 DNA follows: TGTGCCAGCAGTTACCTCCGGACAGGCGGAGGCGAGCAGTACTTC.

The V gene is TRBV6-2 or TRBV6-3, the J gene TRBJ2-7, with D maybe TRBD1 (6 bases). This CDR3 has 15 residues. Trimming took off 2 bases at V and 3 bases at J, with 14 bases between the two ends. Germline values: CDR1 MNHEY, CDR2 SVGEGT. The CDR3 DNA follows: TGTGCCAGCAGTTACCCCCGACAGGCCCTCTACGAGCAGTACTTC. The encoded protein is CASSYPRQALYEQYF.

This clonotype has more than one count but fewer than ten. The CDR3 DNA reads as TGCGCCAGCAGCCAAGATCCTGGCCAAATCCCCGGGGAGCTGTTTTTT. Its protein is CASSQDPGQIPGELFF. The chain joins TRBV4-3 to TRBJ2-2; D ambiguous. Trimming stripped 0 bases from V and 6 bases from J, with 14 bases between. CDR3 length: 16 residues. Germline V gene sequence: CDR1 LGHNA, CDR2 YSLEER.

The chain joins TRBV6-2 or TRBV6-3 to TRBJ2-7, with D hard to call. Per the germline V gene, CDR1 is MNHEY and CDR2 is SVGEGT. The CDR3 has 11 residues. Deletions cut 7 bases from V and 0 bases from J, with 4 bases between. This chain's CDR3 is CASTTSYEQYF. The CDR3, as DNA: TGTGCCAGCACCACCTCCTACGAGCAGTACTTC.

This clonotype was found a few times. The CDR3 DNA follows: TGTGCCAGCAGTTACGGGGAGTACCAAGAGACCCAGTACTTC. It encodes CASSYGEYQETQYF. This chain connects TRBV6-6 to TRBJ2-5; weak D call: TRBD2 (5 bases). Per the germline V gene, CDR1 is MNHNY and CDR2 is SVGAGI (reference sequence). V lost 2 bases to trimming and J lost 0 bases, with 7 bases between them. The CDR3 covers 14 residues.

In nucleotides, the CDR3 is TGTGCCACCAGTGACCCAGCGGGACGGTACCAAGAGACCCAGTACTTC. Translation gives CATSDPAGRYQETQYF. V and J are TRBV24-1 and TRBJ2-5; 7 bases line up with TRBD2. Germline V lookup: CDR1 KGHDR, CDR2 SFDVKD. Trimming took 4 bases from V and 0 from J; bases not matched to a gene: 7. There are 16 residues in the CDR3.

This clonotype was detected a few times. This sequence joins TRBV5-1 and TRBJ2-1, with 11 nucleotides matching TRBD2. V shed 0 bases, J shed 2 bases, and the junction held 4 bases outside the gene matches. The CDR3 covers 17 residues. Looked up from germline, CDR1 is SGHRS and CDR2 is YFSETQ. CDR3 in DNA: TGCGCCAGCAGCTTGGCTGTAGCGGGAGGGACCTACAATGAGCAGTTCTTC. As protein: CASSLAVAGGTYNEQFF. Full variable domain (remainder filled in from reference TRBV5-1 and TRBJ2-1): KAGVTQTPRYLIKTRGQQVTLSCSPISGHRSVSWYQQTPGQGLQFLFEYFSETQRNKGNFPGRFSGRQFSNSRSEMNVSTLELGDSALYLCASSLAVAGGTYNEQFFGPGTRLTVL.

The chain has TRBV29-1 and TRBJ2-2; 10 nucleotides agree with TRBD1. The CDR3 runs to 18 residues. Losses at the gene ends were 5 bases for V and 4 bases for J; bases not matched to a gene: 16. Germline lookup yields CDR1 SQVTM and CDR2 ANQGSEA. This CDR3 reads CSVSGTGAYLSGTGELFF. As DNA, the CDR3 is TGCAGCGTTTCCGGGACAGGGGCTTATCTCTCGGGCACCGGGGAGCTGTTTTTT.

This clonotype has at least ten counts. The CDR3 spells CASSYRDREVETQYF. CDR3 nucleotides: TGCGCCAGCAGCTACCGCGACAGGGAGGTGGAGACCCAGTACTTC. The J gene is TRBJ2-5, the V gene TRBV5-1, with D tentatively TRBD1 (7 bases). Trimming cost V 3 bases and J 5 bases, with 17 bases left between them. This CDR3 has 15 amino acids. Germline CDR1 is SGHRS and CDR2 is YFSETQ.

This clonotype has just a few counts. The chain recombines TRBV20-1 with TRBJ2-7, with TRBD2 as a possible D gene (6 bases). The germline V gene encodes CDR1 DFQATT and CDR2 SNEGSKA (reference sequence). The CDR3 extends over 13 amino acids. Trimming took off 6 bases at V and 5 bases at J, with 17 bases between the two ends. CDR3 sequence: CSASPYPGDEQYF. CDR3 sequence (DNA): TGCAGTGCCTCACCTTACCCGGGAGACGAGCAGTACTTC.

The chain recombines TRBV7-3 with TRBJ1-2; 8 bases map to TRBD1. The germline gives CDR1 SGHTA, CDR2 FQGTGA. CDR3 size: 13 residues. Trimming took 2 bases from V and 7 from J; bases not matched to a gene: 3. The CDR3 loop reads CASSLGQGGGYTF. The DNA for the CDR3 is TGTGCCAGCAGCTTAGGACAGGGCGGTGGCTACACCTTC.

This chain connects TRBV5-1 to TRBJ2-7; 11 nucleotides line up with TRBD1. V shed 6 bases, J shed 2 bases, and the junction held 7 bases outside the gene matches. The CDR3 extends over 15 amino acids. Germline assignment: CDR1 SGHRS and CDR2 YFSETQ. The CDR3 nucleotides read TGCGCCAGCACCTCCGAGGGACAGGGGGCCTACGAGCAGTACTTC. Translating it yields CASTSEGQGAYEQYF.

V and J are TRBV20-1 and TRBJ2-4, with D perhaps matching TRBD1 or TRBD2 (5 bases each). The CDR3 loop spans 15 amino acids. Germline CDR1 is DFQATT and CDR2 is SNEGSKA (reference sequence). Trimming cost V 7 bases and J 2 bases, with 18 bases left between them. The CDR3: CSVREGIVTKNIQYF. Written as DNA, the CDR3 is TGCAGTGTAAGAGAGGGGATAGTGACCAAAAACATTCAGTACTTC.

This clonotype showed up just a few times. The chain has TRBV6-5 and TRBJ1-6; possible D gene TRBD1, 6 bases. V lost 6 bases, J lost 4 bases, and 7 bases lay in between. This CDR3 has 13 amino acids. Germline assignment: CDR1 MNHEY and CDR2 SVGAGI. For the CDR3, the DNA is TGTGCCAGCAGCGGACAGTATAATTCACCCCTCCACTTT. As protein: CASSGQYNSPLHF.